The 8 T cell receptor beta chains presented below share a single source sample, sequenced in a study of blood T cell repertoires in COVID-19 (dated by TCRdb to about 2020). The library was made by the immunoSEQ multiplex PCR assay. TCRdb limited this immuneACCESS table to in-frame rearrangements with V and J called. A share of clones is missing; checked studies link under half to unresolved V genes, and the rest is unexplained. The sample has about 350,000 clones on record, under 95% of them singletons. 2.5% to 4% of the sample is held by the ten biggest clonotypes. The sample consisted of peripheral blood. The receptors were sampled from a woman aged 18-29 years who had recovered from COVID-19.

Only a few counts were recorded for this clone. The DNA of the CDR3 is TGTGCCAGCAGCCAAGCCACCGGGACAGGTCCGGACAATGAGCAGTTCTTC. Translated, it gives CASSQATGTGPDNEQFF. The V call is TRBV14, the J call TRBJ2-1; 8 nucleotides match TRBD1. There are 17 residues in the CDR3. V trimming: 1 base; J trimming: 5 bases; junction bases outside the gene matches: 10. Germline CDR1 and CDR2: SGHDN and FVKESK.

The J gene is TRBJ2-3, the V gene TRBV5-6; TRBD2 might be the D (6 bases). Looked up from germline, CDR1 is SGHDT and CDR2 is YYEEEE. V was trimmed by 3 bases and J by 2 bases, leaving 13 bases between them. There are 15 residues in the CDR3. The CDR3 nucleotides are TGTGCCAGCAGCTCCCGGCGGGGCAACACAGATACGCAGTATTTT. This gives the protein CASSSRRGNTDTQYF.

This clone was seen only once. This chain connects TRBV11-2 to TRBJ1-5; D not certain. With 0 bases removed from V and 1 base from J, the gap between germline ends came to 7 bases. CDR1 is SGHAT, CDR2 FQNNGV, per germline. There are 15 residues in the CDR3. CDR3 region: CASSLDPGSNQPQHF. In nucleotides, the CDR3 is TGTGCCAGCAGCTTAGATCCGGGAAGCAATCAGCCCCAGCATTTT.

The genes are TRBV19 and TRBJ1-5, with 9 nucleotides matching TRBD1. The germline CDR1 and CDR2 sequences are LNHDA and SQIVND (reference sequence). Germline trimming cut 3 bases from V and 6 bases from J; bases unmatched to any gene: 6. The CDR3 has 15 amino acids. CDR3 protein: CASSITGQGIQPQHF. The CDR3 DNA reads TGTGCCAGTAGTATTACTGGACAGGGGATTCAGCCCCAGCATTTT.

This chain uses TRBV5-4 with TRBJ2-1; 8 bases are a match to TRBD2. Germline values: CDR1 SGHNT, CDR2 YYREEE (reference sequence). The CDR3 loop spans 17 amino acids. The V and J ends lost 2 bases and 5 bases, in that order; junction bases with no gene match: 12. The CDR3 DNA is TGTGCCAGCAGCTTTTGGCGGGAGGCTCCTAAGAACAATGAGCAGTTCTTC. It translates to CASSFWREAPKNNEQFF.

DNA for the CDR3: TGTGCAAGTCGCTTATTTGACAGGGGACAGGGAATGTCTGAAGCTTTCTTT. This gives the protein CASRLFDRGQGMSEAFF. The genes are TRBV12-2 and TRBJ1-1; TRBD1, the D gene given by the table, was not confirmed from the DNA. TRBV12-2 is reported as a pseudogene. The CDR3 runs to 17 residues.

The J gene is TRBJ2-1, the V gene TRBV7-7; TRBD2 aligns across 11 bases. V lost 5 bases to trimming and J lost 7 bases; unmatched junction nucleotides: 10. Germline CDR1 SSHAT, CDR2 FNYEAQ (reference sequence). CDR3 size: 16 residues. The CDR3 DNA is TGTGCCAGCAGCCGGCTCACTAGCGGGAGTGGGAATGAGCAGTTCTTC. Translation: CASSRLTSGSGNEQFF.

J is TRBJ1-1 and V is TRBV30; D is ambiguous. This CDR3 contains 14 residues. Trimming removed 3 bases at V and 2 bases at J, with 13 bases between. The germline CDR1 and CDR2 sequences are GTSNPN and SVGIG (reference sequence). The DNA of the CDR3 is TGTGCCTGGAGGATGGCTAGGTATAACACTGAAGCTTTCTTT. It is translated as CAWRMARYNTEAFF.